Below are 3 T cell receptor beta chains sequenced from a single sample in a study of blood T cell repertoires in COVID-19. Sequenced by immunoSEQ multiplex PCR; TCRdb stores in-frame clones only, minus some. The sample lists about 110,000 clones, 85% occurring once. Sequencing input: peripheral blood. All receptors derive from a human donor in a cohort sampled during active COVID-19.

This rearrangement joins TRBV29-1 to TRBJ1-6; unclear D gene. V lost 6 bases, J lost 0 bases, and 9 bases lay in between. Germline-derived CDR1 and CDR2 are SQVTM and ANQGSEA. There are 14 residues in the CDR3. Written as DNA, the CDR3 is TGCAGCGTCCTACCCGGCTCCTATAATTCACCCCTCCACTTT. Amino acid sequence: CSVLPGSYNSPLHF.

V gene TRBV13 combines with J gene TRBJ1-1, with 9 bases matching TRBD1. There are 14 residues in the CDR3. Looked up from germline, CDR1 is PRHDT and CDR2 is FYEKMQ (reference sequence). V lost 5 bases and J lost 3; bases outside the gene matches: 4. CDR3 loop: CASSPTGGYTEAFF. The CDR3 nucleotides read TGTGCCAGCAGCCCCACAGGGGGCTACACTGAAGCTTTCTTT. The whole variable domain, filled in from reference TRBV13 and TRBJ1-1, reads AAGVIQSPRHLIKEKRETATLKCYPIPRHDTVYWYQQGPGQDPQFLISFYEKMQSDKGSIPDRFSAQQFSDYHSELNMSSLELGDSALYFCASSPTGGYTEAFFGQGTRLTVV.

The V and J genes are TRBV6-5 and TRBJ1-3, with a weak D call TRBD1 (6 bases). The V gene lost 10 bases and the J gene lost 0 bases, with 16 bases spanning the gap. CDR1 is MNHEY, CDR2 SVGAGI, per germline. The CDR3 has 15 residues. DNA for the CDR3: TGTGCCACGAGGGCAGGGACAAGCTCTGGAAACACCATATATTTT. This codes for CATRAGTSSGNTIYF.